This TCR beta chain is from a study of cytomegalovirus exposure and HLA in healthy donors. Study outcomes and limitations: Through in vitro validation, three CMV-associated chains were shown to be specific for CMV antigens. Later findings reportedly placed an Asian-associated ancestry cluster below the approximately 670-donor mean for N-insertions. In a later analysis, a missense DCLRE1C variant was linked to TCR beta V- and J-gene trimming.

PCR used 60 Vbeta primers and 13 Jbeta primers. The assay was immunoSEQ multiplex PCR, and TCRdb's table has in-frame clones only and misses some. Counted here are 130,000 or so clones, over 70% occurring once; the ten biggest clones make up around 1.5%. With respect to this clone: Its cognate antigen is unknown.

Sequencing input: PBMCs. This receptor was obtained from a woman aged 18-30 years in good health and CMV-seronegative.

CDR3 coding DNA: TGTGCCAGCAGCCCCAGCGGGGCCCTGAACACCGGGGAGCTGTTTTTT. It yields the protein CASSPSGALNTGELFF. The chain is built from TRBV7-9 and TRBJ2-2, with 7 bases lining up with TRBD2. Losses at the gene ends were 5 bases for V and 1 base for J; bases not matched to a gene: 7. The CDR3 consists of 16 residues. Germline CDR1 is SEHNR and CDR2 is FQNEAQ (reference sequence).